Below, 17 T cell receptor beta chains from the same sample are listed, as sequenced in a study of blood T cell repertoires in COVID-19. Produced via immunoSEQ multiplex PCR; TCRdb's table is partial and in-frame only. The sample holds 60,000 to 65,000 clones; nearly 90% are singletons and the top ten take 3.5%. The source material was peripheral blood. These receptors all stem from a man aged 45-60 years with active COVID-19.

This chain joins TRBV18 and TRBJ2-3; 7 positions match TRBD2. The CDR3 covers 16 residues. Germline V CDR1 and CDR2: KGHSH, LQKENI. J gave up 0 bases and V 6 bases, and 9 bases lay outside the gene matches. CDR3 DNA: TGTGCCAGCTCCCTTGTGTCAGCGGGGAGCACAGATACGCAGTATTTT. Amino acids: CASSLVSAGSTDTQYF.

The chain carries TRBV30 and TRBJ1-2; no firm D call. This CDR3 is 14 amino acids long. The V and J ends lost 4 bases and 1 base respectively, with 13 bases between them. The germline V gene has CDR1 GTSNPN and CDR2 SVGIG (reference sequence). CDR3 nucleotides: TGTGCCTGGAATAAAGGACTAAATAACTATGGCTACACCTTC. It codes for CAWNKGLNNYGYTF. The full variable domain, completed using reference TRBV30 and TRBJ1-2, is SQTIHQWPATLVQPVGSPLSLECTVEGTSNPNLYWYRQAAGRGLQLLFYSVGIGQISSEVPQNLSASRPQDRQFILSSKKLLLSDSGFYLCAWNKGLNNYGYTFGSGTRLTVV.

The V call is TRBV24-1, the J call TRBJ1-3; TRBD1 might be the D (6 bases). The germline gives CDR1 KGHDR, CDR2 SFDVKD. Trimming took 4 bases from V and 2 from J, leaving 14 bases between them. This CDR3 comprises 16 residues. The CDR3 spells CATSEITGNTGNTIYF. The CDR3 nucleotides are TGTGCCACCAGTGAGATCACAGGGAACACTGGAAACACCATATATTTT.

The chain uses TRBV5-4 and TRBJ2-1; 7 bases are shared with TRBD2. With V trimmed by 7 bases and J by 6 bases, 13 bases remained unmatched. From germline, CDR1 is SGHNT and CDR2 YYREEE (reference sequence). The CDR3 length is 15 residues. The CDR3 DNA reads as TGTGCCAGCTTTGGGGGGGGGACTTTAAGCAATGAGCAGTTCTTC. Amino acids: CASFGGGTLSNEQFF. The full variable domain, completed using reference TRBV5-4 and TRBJ2-1, is ETGVTQSPTHLIKTRGQQVTLRCSSQSGHNTVSWYQQALGQGPQFIFQYYREEENGRGNFPPRFSGLQFPNYSSELNVNALELDDSALYLCASFGGGTLSNEQFFGPGTRLTVL.

The chain employs TRBV24-1 and TRBJ1-5; tentative D call: TRBD1 (5 bases). V was trimmed by 6 bases and J by 6 bases, leaving 32 bases between them. Per germline, CDR1 KGHDR and CDR2 SFDVKD. The CDR3 extends over 20 amino acids. CDR3 bases: TGTGCCACCAGTCCCAAACACGCCATCTATGCGGGGTGGGGGGGTCAGCCCCAGCATTTT. Its protein is CATSPKHAIYAGWGGQPQHF.

The chain combines TRBV29-1 with TRBJ1-2; TRBD1 is a possible D gene (5 bases). The CDR3 contains 15 residues. V dropped 4 bases and J dropped 3 bases, with 18 bases sitting between them. Per the germline V gene, CDR1 is SQVTM and CDR2 is ANQGSEA. Here the CDR3 reads CSVVPRGKGDYGYTF. CDR3 in DNA: TGCAGCGTTGTACCCCGGGGGAAAGGGGACTATGGCTACACCTTC.

The chain couples TRBV5-8 to TRBJ2-1; 11 bases align to TRBD1. This CDR3 region has 15 residues. Germline V CDR1 and CDR2: SGHTS, YDEGEE. V dropped 0 bases and J dropped 9; count of bases not matched to a gene: 5. The CDR3 DNA sequence: TGTGCCAGCAGCTTGGGGGGACAGGGGGGTAGTGAGCAGTTCTTC. The encoded protein is CASSLGGQGGSEQFF.

This clone was recorded only once. J is TRBJ2-3 and V is TRBV7-9, with 8 bases fitting TRBD2. The V gene end was trimmed by 5 bases and the J gene end by 5 bases; junction bases not matched to a gene: 15. The CDR3 totals 17 residues. The germline V gene encodes CDR1 SEHNR and CDR2 FQNEAQ (reference sequence). In DNA, the CDR3 is TGTGCCAGCAGCCCGCGTCCCGGCGGGGGGATGATAGATACGCAGTATTTT. Translating gives CASSPRPGGGMIDTQYF.

The chain employs TRBV19 and TRBJ1-2; unclear D gene. Germline CDR1 reads LNHDA; CDR2 reads SQIVND (reference sequence). This CDR3 is 14 amino acids long. V was cut by 0 bases and J by 8 bases, with 13 bases left in between. CDR3 bases: TGTGCCAGTAGTATAGATCACCGTCGCCGGGGCTACACCTTC. Amino acid sequence: CASSIDHRRRGYTF.

The J gene is TRBJ1-5, the V gene TRBV6-2 or TRBV6-3; D unresolved. The CDR3 is 14 amino acids. V shed 6 bases and J shed 7 bases, with 16 bases lying between them. Germline V gene data show CDR1 as MNHEY and CDR2 as SVGEGT. The CDR3 spells CASSLALPRQPQHF. In DNA form, the CDR3 reads TGTGCCAGCAGCTTAGCGTTACCCCGGCAGCCCCAGCATTTT.

The gene calls are TRBV4-3 and TRBJ1-5; tentative D call: TRBD1 (6 bases). CDR1 LGHNA and CDR2 YSLEER come from the germline V gene. Trimming removed 0 bases from V and 5 bases from J, with 11 bases in between. CDR3 length: 15 residues. CDR3 loop: CASSQEQGWHQPQHF. The DNA of the CDR3 is TGCGCCAGCAGCCAAGAACAGGGTTGGCATCAGCCCCAGCATTTT.

The chain joins TRBV5-1 to TRBJ2-1, with 7 bases fitting TRBD1. The CDR3 length is 15 residues. The trim removed 0 bases at V and 4 bases at J, leaving 4 bases unmatched. Germline CDR1 SGHRS, CDR2 YFSETQ. The CDR3 sequence: CASSLGGGQYNEQFF. The CDR3 DNA sequence: TGCGCCAGCAGCTTGGGAGGGGGCCAGTACAATGAGCAGTTCTTC.

The chain uses TRBV5-1 and TRBJ2-5; 9 bases fit TRBD2. The germline gives CDR1 SGHRS, CDR2 YFSETQ. The V and J ends lost 2 bases and 4 bases, in that order; junction bases with no gene match: 3. This CDR3 is 14 amino acids long. The CDR3 reads CASSLAGGGETQYF. The CDR3 nucleotides are TGCGCCAGCAGCTTAGCGGGGGGCGGAGAGACCCAGTACTTC.

This chain links TRBV7-2 with TRBJ1-2, with TRBD1 matching 8 bases. CDR3 size: 15 residues. J lost 0 bases, V lost 1 base, and 1 base had no gene match. Germline-derived CDR1 and CDR2 are SGHTA and FQGNSA. The CDR3 spells CASSLGDRPNYGYTF. DNA for the CDR3: TGTGCCAGCAGCTTAGGGGACAGGCCTAACTATGGCTACACCTTC.

The J gene is TRBJ1-1, the V gene TRBV3-1 (or the pseudogene TRBV3-2); unclear D gene. The germline V gene has CDR1 LGHDT and CDR2 YNNKEL (reference sequence). There are 15 residues in the CDR3. Trimming took 1 base from V and 3 from J, leaving 12 bases between them. The CDR3 bases are TGTGCCAGCAGCCAAGGTGGGCCCCTGGACACTGAAGCTTTCTTT. It specifies CASSQGGPLDTEAFF.

This CDR3 is CASIQDYEQYF. In DNA form, the CDR3 reads TGTGCCAGCATCCAGGACTACGAGCAGTACTTC. The J gene is TRBJ2-7, the V gene TRBV6-5; the D is unclear. Trimming stripped 7 bases from V and 3 bases from J, with 7 bases between. Germline CDR1 MNHEY, CDR2 SVGAGI. The CDR3 has 11 amino acids.

The chain combines TRBV5-1 with TRBJ2-2; 8 bases map to TRBD2. The CDR3 has 16 amino acids. V trimming: 0 bases; J trimming: 6 bases; junction bases outside the gene matches: 7. Germline loops: CDR1 SGHRS, CDR2 YFSETQ. CDR3 coding DNA: TGCGCCAGCAGCTTGGGAAGCGGGGGTCTCTCCGGGGAGCTGTTTTTT. It yields the protein CASSLGSGGLSGELFF.